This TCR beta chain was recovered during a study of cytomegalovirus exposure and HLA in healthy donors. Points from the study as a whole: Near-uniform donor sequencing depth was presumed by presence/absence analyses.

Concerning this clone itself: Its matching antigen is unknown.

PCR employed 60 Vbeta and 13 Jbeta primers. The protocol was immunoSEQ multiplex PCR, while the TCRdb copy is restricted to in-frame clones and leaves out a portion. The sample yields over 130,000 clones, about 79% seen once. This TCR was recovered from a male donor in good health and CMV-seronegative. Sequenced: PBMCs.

CDR3 nucleotide sequence: TGTGCCAGCAGTTACTCTGGAGTTTTGTATGGCTACACCTTC. Its translation: CASSYSGVLYGYTF. This chain links TRBV6-5 with TRBJ1-2, with D unresolved. The CDR3 is made up of 14 amino acids. Germline lookup yields CDR1 MNHEY and CDR2 SVGAGI. V lost 0 bases and J lost 5, with 10 bases in between.